This TCR beta chain was obtained from a study of T cell repertoires in cytomegalovirus infection. Overall study: Matching HLA type, along with CMV infection, was indicated by public TCR beta signatures.

Comment on this clonotype: The antigen is not known.

The germline CDR1 and CDR2 sequences are DFQATT and SNEGSKA (reference sequence). The CDR3 sequence is 13 residues long. V was pared by 1 base and J by 1 base, with 7 bases between. TCRdb independently ran MiXCR on the reads; one entry per CDR3 protein. The table lists fewer than 650,000 distinct CDR3 sequences, over 35% of them singletons, with around 48% in the top ten. This sequence originates from a human donor in good health (CMV status not recorded). Some clones in this sample may be carry-over from other donors' samples. The input for sequencing was cultured PBMCs, taken from culture after CMV antigen stimulation. This sequence joins TRBV20-1 and TRBJ1-1; D uncertain. The CDR3, as DNA: TGCAGTGCTAGAGCCTACAGGAACACTGAAGCTTTCTTT. Its protein is CSARAYRNTEAFF.